The rows below give T cell receptor beta chains drawn from one sample of a study of cytomegalovirus exposure and HLA in healthy donors. Libraries were prepared by immunoSEQ multiplex PCR; TCRdb keeps only in-frame clonotypes and omits some of them. The data show tens of thousands of clones, 75% seen once. The material sequenced was PBMCs. Source of these receptors: a man aged 60 to 69 in good health and CMV-seropositive. Both conserved end residues are part of each CDR3. The order of the fields is V gene, J gene, clone size, D gene, CDR3 DNA, CDR3 protein. The D gene is left open where the match is weak. A row's size may be missing; if present it is once, few, many or a size class.

>TRBV5-1|TRBJ2-1|few|NA
TGCGCCAGCAGCTTGGTAGCCTCCTACAATGAGCAGTTCTTC
CASSLVASYNEQFF
>TRBV7-9|TRBJ2-7|NA|TRBD1
TGTGCCAGCAGCGGTGACAGGGTACCCTACGAGCAGTACTTC
CASSGDRVPYEQYF
>TRBV5-4|TRBJ2-7|NA|NA
TGTGCCAGCAGCTTGGTGGGCGGGAAAAAGTCCTACGAGCAGTACTTC
CASSLVGGKKSYEQYF
>TRBV5-1|TRBJ2-1|NA|TRBD1
TGCGCCAGCAGCTTGGCCCTTGACAGGGTGCTCTACAATGAGCAGTTCTTC
CASSLALDRVLYNEQFF
>TRBV13|TRBJ2-5|NA|NA
TGTGCCAGCGCCTTCTTTCAGGTGGAGACCCAGTACTTC
CASAFFQVETQYF
>TRBV10-3|TRBJ1-2|NA|NA
TGTGCCATCAGTGAGAAGACAAACTATGGCTACACCTTC
CAISEKTNYGYTF
>TRBV5-4|TRBJ2-7|NA|NA
TGTGCCAGCAGCGGCCGTTCCTACGAGCAGTACTTC
CASSGRSYEQYF
>TRBV4-1|TRBJ1-2|NA|NA
TGCGCCAGCAGCCATAACGACAGAGCGAACTATGGCTACACCTTC
CASSHNDRANYGYTF
>TRBV2|TRBJ1-1|medium-sized|TRBD1
TGTGCCAGCAGTGATACAGGGGGCGCTTCTACTTTCTTT
CASSDTGGASTFF
>TRBV19|TRBJ1-1|NA|NA
TGTGCCAGTAGTTTCACAACACTTCCAGGTTACACTGAAGCTTTCTTT
CASSFTTLPGYTEAFF
>TRBV21-1|TRBJ1-5|NA|NA
TGTGCCAGCAGCAAAGAGGGCGGATTAGCGAGACAGCCCCAGCATTTT
CASSKEGGLARQPQHF
>TRBV5-1|TRBJ2-5|NA|TRBD2
TGCGCCAGCAGTTCCTCTAGCGGGGGGCCCGAGACCCAGTACTTC
CASSSSSGGPETQYF
>TRBV5-1|TRBJ2-7|NA|NA
TGCGCCAGCAGCTTACAGACCGGGGGCGAGCAGTACTTC
CASSLQTGGEQYF
>TRBV27|TRBJ2-4|NA|NA
TGTGCCAGCAGTTTATTTGGCCCATTCAACATTCAGTACTTC
CASSLFGPFNIQYF
>TRBV11-1|TRBJ1-5|few|NA
TGTGCCAGCAGCCCCGTTGACAGTTACGATCAGCCCCAGCATTTT
CASSPVDSYDQPQHF
>TRBV9|TRBJ2-5|NA|NA
TGTGCCAGCAGCGTAGGTGGACAGACCTCAGGGACCCAGTACTTC
CASSVGGQTSGTQYF
>TRBV19|TRBJ2-7|few|TRBD1
TGTGCCAGTAGCACAGGACAGGGGAGCTACGAGCAGTACTTC
CASSTGQGSYEQYF
>TRBV27|TRBJ2-7|NA|TRBD2
TGTGCCAGCAGTAGTCTAGCGGGCGCTACCTACGAGCAGTACTTC
CASSSLAGATYEQYF
>TRBV6-6|TRBJ2-7|NA|TRBD1
TGTGCCAGCAGTTCACCGGGACAGGGATACGAGCAGTACTTC
CASSSPGQGYEQYF
>TRBV7-8|TRBJ2-1|NA|TRBD2
TGTGCCAGCAGCCCTCCAGCGGGAGGGCCAGATGAGCAGTTCTTC
CASSPPAGGPDEQFF
>TRBV5-1|TRBJ2-1|NA|NA
TGCGCCAGCAGCCTAGGGGACTCCTACAATGAGCAGTTCTTC
CASSLGDSYNEQFF
>TRBV6-5|TRBJ2-1|NA|TRBD1
TGTGCCAGCAGCAGGGACAGGGGGCCGAATGAGCAGTTCTTC
CASSRDRGPNEQFF
>TRBV4-1|TRBJ2-5|few|NA
TGCGCCAGCAGCCAAGACTCGGGACTCCCGGGATTTGAAGAGACCCAGTACTTC
CASSQDSGLPGFEETQYF
>TRBV6-5|TRBJ1-1|NA|TRBD1
TGTGCCAGCAGTCGACGACAGGGGCAAACTGAAGCTTTCTTT
CASSRRQGQTEAFF
>TRBV10-3|TRBJ2-1|once|TRBD2
TGTGCCATCAGCCGGACTAGCGGGAGTTCTTCCTACAATGAGCAGTTCTTC
CAISRTSGSSSYNEQFF
>TRBV7-6|TRBJ1-1|NA|NA
TGTGCCAGCAGCCCCTGGCCGACAGGCGGGACTGAAGCTTTCTTT
CASSPWPTGGTEAFF
>TRBV11-3|TRBJ2-3|NA|TRBD1
TGTGCCAGCAGCTTTGGGGGACAGGGAGGAGATACGCAGTATTTT
CASSFGGQGGDTQYF
>TRBV5-1|TRBJ2-3|NA|TRBD2
TGCGCCAGCAGCTCCACGGCGGGAGGTGGCACAGATACGCAGTATTTT
CASSSTAGGGTDTQYF
>TRBV4-2|TRBJ1-2|once|NA
TGTGCCAGCAGCCAAGATGGGGGCGGTATCCGTGGCTACACCTTC
CASSQDGGGIRGYTF
>TRBV7-9|TRBJ1-2|NA|TRBD1
TGTGCCAGCAGCTTGGGGACAGGCTATGGCTACACCTTC
CASSLGTGYGYTF
>TRBV23-1|TRBJ1-3|NA|TRBD1
TGCGCCAGCAGTCAATCGGAAGGGCACGGGGGCAGGGGGAACACCATATATTTT
CASSQSEGHGGRGNTIYF
>TRBV5-1|TRBJ2-1|NA|NA
TGCGCCAGCAGCTTAGGGAGGTATTACGATGAGCAGTTCTTC
CASSLGRYYDEQFF
>TRBV28|TRBJ1-2|NA|TRBD1
TGTGCCAGCAGTTCGACCGGACAGGGGCCTGGCTACACCTTC
CASSSTGQGPGYTF
>TRBV4-2|TRBJ2-7|NA|NA
TGTGCCAGCAGCCAAAAATCGTCAAGCGGTAGGGTCTACGAGCAGTACTTC
CASSQKSSSGRVYEQYF
>TRBV20-1|TRBJ2-7|NA|NA
TGCAGTGCGACAGAGCGCTACGAGCAGTACTTC
CSATERYEQYF
>TRBV15|TRBJ1-5|once|TRBD1
TGTGCCACCAGCAGCGAAAAGGGGGCGGGCAATCAGCCCCAGCATTTT
CATSSEKGAGNQPQHF
>TRBV5-6|TRBJ2-7|NA|TRBD2
TGTGCCAGCAGCGGACTAGAATACGAGCAGTACTTC
CASSGLEYEQYF
>TRBV4-2|TRBJ2-5|once|TRBD2
TGTGCCAGCAGCCTACGACCTTGGGGGGGATTACAAGAGACCCAGTACTTC
CASSLRPWGGLQETQYF
>TRBV6-5|TRBJ1-2|NA|TRBD1
TGTGCCAGCAGTTTCGGGACAGGGGCTGGCTATGGCTACACCTTC
CASSFGTGAGYGYTF
>TRBV11-3|TRBJ1-1|NA|NA
TGTGCCAGCAGCTCCCTCGGGGGGTTGAACACTGAAGCTTTCTTT
CASSSLGGLNTEAFF
>TRBV11-3|TRBJ2-1|NA|TRBD2
TGTGCCAGCAGCTTCCCTAGCGGGCAATCCGATGAGCAGTTCTTC
CASSFPSGQSDEQFF
>TRBV7-6|TRBJ2-2|NA|NA
TGTGCCAGCAGCCTGGAAATACTAGAGTTCGACACCGGGGAGCTGTTTTTT
CASSLEILEFDTGELFF
>TRBV2|TRBJ1-2|once|TRBD1
TGTGCCAGCAGCGTACAGGGGGACTATGGCTACACCTTC
CASSVQGDYGYTF
>TRBV19|TRBJ1-1|NA|NA
TGTGCCAGTAGTCAGGACAGCCCAATGAACACTGAAGCTTTCTTT
CASSQDSPMNTEAFF
>TRBV5-1|TRBJ2-6|NA|NA
TGCGCCAGCAGCCCGGACAGCTCTGGGGCCAACGTCCTGACTTTC
CASSPDSSGANVLTF
>TRBV7-9|TRBJ2-2|NA|NA
TGTGCCAGCAGCTTTTTTCCCACTATCACTGCCGGGGAGCTGTTTTTT
CASSFFPTITAGELFF
>TRBV10-2|TRBJ1-5|NA|NA
TGCGCCAGCAGTGAAGCTCGGCAGGGAACGTTCTTTGATACTAGCCTTGGCAATCAGCCCCAGCATTTT
CASSEARQGTFFDTSLGNQPQHF
>TRBV2|TRBJ2-1|few|NA
TGTGCCAGCAGTGAATGGCAGTCAAATGAGCAGTTCTTC
CASSEWQSNEQFF